This entry concerns a single T cell receptor (beta chain). The method was immunoSEQ multiplex PCR; TCRdb's version includes in-frame clones alone and lacks a portion of them. The sample has some 90,000 clones; more than 85% are singletons. The sample belongs to a study of OX40 agonist ivuxolimab in advanced cancers. Across the study: Ivuxolimab is a fully human IgG2 antibody that activates OX40 (CD134).

Germline assignment: CDR1 SGHRS and CDR2 YFSETQ. The CDR3 spans 16 residues. V trimming: 2 bases; J trimming: 4 bases; junction bases outside the gene matches: 5. The sequence was collected from an adult with an advanced solid tumor such as melanoma, head and neck, liver or kidney cancer. V usage is TRBV5-1 and J usage is TRBJ2-5; the match to TRBD2 covers 13 bases. This specimen consisted of CD4+ or CD8+ T cells sorted from blood, obtained in a trial of the OX40 agonist ivuxolimab. The CDR3 loop reads CASSFGTSGKGETQYF. Here the CDR3 DNA reads TGCGCCAGCAGCTTCGGGACTAGCGGGAAGGGAGAGACCCAGTACTTC. The full variable domain, its missing parts supplied by reference TRBV5-1 and TRBJ2-5, is KAGVTQTPRYLIKTRGQQVTLSCSPISGHRSVSWYQQTPGQGLQFLFEYFSETQRNKGNFPGRFSGRQFSNSRSEMNVSTLELGDSALYLCASSFGTSGKGETQYFGPGTRLLVL.